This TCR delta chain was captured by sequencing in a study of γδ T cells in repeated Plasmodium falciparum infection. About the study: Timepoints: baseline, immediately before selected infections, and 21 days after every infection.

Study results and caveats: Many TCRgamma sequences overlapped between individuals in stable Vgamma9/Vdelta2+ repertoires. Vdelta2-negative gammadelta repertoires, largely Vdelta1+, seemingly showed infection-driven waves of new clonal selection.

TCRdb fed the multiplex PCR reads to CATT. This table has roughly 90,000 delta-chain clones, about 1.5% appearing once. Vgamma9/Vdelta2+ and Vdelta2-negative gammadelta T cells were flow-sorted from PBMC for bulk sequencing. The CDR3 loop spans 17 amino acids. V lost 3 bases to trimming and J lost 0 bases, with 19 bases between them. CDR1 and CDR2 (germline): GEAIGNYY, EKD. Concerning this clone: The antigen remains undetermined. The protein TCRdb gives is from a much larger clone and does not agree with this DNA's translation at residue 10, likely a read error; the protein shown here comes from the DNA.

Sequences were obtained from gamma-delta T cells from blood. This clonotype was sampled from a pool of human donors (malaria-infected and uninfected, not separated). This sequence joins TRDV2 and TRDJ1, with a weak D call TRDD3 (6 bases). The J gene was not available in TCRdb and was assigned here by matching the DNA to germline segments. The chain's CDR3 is CACDPVGAPEDTDKLIF. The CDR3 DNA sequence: TGTGCCTGTGACCCAGTGGGGGCCCCGGAGGACACCGATAAACTCATCTTT.